This TCR beta chain derives from a study of blood T cell repertoires in COVID-19. Study overall: Samples taken during acute and convalescent COVID-19 were collected in the United States, Italy and Spain. T cells, B-cell-depleted T cells, or PBMCs supplied cDNA or gDNA.

CDR1 SQVTM and CDR2 ANQGSEA come from the germline V gene. The CDR3 totals 14 residues. The V gene end was trimmed by 3 bases and the J gene end by 3 bases; junction bases not matched to a gene: 4. Source study methods: Amplified reference gene primers provided the basis for estimating nucleated cell counts. Assay: immunoSEQ multiplex PCR; the TCRdb copy retains only in-frame clones and omits some. V, J and clone size derive from that table, while D and trimming were established from the DNA sequence. This table has some 33,000 clones, around nine tenths appearing once. This chain connects TRBV29-1 to TRBJ2-7; TRBD2 agrees at 11 bases. The material sequenced was peripheral blood. This sequence originates from a human donor in a cohort sampled during active COVID-19. Here the CDR3 reads CSVEIGTSGYEQYF. As DNA, the CDR3 is TGCAGCGTTGAGATTGGGACTAGCGGCTACGAGCAGTACTTC.